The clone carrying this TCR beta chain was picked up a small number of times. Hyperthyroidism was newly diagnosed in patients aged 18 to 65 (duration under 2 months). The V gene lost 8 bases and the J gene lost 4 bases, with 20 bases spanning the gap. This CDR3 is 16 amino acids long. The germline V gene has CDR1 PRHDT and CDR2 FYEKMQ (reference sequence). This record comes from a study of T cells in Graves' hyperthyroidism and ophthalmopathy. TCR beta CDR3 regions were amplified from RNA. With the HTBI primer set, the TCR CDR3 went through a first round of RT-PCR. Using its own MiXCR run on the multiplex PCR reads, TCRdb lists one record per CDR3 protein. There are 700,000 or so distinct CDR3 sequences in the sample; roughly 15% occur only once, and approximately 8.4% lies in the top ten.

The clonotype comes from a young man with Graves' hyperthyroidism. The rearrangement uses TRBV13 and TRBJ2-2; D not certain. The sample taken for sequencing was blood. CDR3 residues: CASGALRGVSTGELFF. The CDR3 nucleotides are TGTGCCAGCGGCGCCCTCAGAGGAGTTAGCACCGGGGAGCTGTTTTTT.